This T cell receptor beta chain was sequenced for a study of blood T cell repertoires in COVID-19. Across the study: Acute-phase and convalescent COVID-19 samples originated in the United States, Italy and Spain. Sample material is recorded as cDNA or gDNA derived from T cells, B-cell-depleted T cells, or PBMCs.

Germline CDR1 and CDR2: SGHDT and YYEEEE. CDR3 length equals 18 residues. The V end lost 1 base, the J end lost 0 bases, and 18 bases lay between the germline ends. The protocol was immunoSEQ multiplex PCR, while the TCRdb copy is restricted to in-frame clones and leaves out a portion. The sample lists approximately 200,000 clones, around 90% occurring once. Participants came from 24 US areas, aged about 18 to 100 years. Cohort assignment relied on participant-reported clinical history. Sequenced input: PBMCs or T cells enriched from blood (not recorded which). This chain uses TRBV5-6 with TRBJ2-3, with D maybe TRBD1 (6 bases). The sequence came from a man aged 25 to 45 who had recovered from COVID-19. Here the CDR3 reads CASSLSLQGTTSTDTQYF. The CDR3 nucleotides are TGTGCCAGCAGCTTGAGTCTACAGGGAACCACTAGCACAGATACGCAGTATTTT.